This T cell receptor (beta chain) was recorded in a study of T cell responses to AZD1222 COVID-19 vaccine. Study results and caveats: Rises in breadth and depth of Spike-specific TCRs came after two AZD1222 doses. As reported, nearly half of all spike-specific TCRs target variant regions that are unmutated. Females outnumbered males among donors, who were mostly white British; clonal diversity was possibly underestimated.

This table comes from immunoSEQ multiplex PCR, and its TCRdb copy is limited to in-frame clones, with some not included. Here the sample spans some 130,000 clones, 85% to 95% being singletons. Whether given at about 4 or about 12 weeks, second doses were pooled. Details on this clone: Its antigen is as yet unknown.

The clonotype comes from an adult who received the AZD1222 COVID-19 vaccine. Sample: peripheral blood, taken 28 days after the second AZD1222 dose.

CDR3 amino acids: CASSQDGPPFDYGYTF. The CDR3 DNA reads as TGTGCCAGCAGCCAAGATGGGCCGCCGTTCGACTATGGCTACACCTTC. The J gene is TRBJ1-2, the V gene TRBV3-1 (or the pseudogene TRBV3-2); D ambiguous. The V and J ends lost 0 bases and 3 bases respectively, with 14 bases between them. Germline CDR1 and CDR2: LGHDT and YNNKEL (reference sequence). The CDR3 length is 16 residues.